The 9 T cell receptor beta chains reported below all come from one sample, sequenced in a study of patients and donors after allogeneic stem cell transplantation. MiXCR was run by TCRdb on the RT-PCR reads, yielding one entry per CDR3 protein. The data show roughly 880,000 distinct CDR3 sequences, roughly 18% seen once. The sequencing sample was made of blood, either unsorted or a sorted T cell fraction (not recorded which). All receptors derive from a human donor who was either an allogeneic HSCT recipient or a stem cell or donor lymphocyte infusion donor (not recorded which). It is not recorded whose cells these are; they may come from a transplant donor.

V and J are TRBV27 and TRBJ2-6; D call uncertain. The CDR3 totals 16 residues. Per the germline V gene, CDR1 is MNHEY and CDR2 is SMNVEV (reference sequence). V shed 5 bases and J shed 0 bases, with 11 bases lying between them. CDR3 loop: CASSRSMSSGANVLTF. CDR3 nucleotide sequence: TGTGCCAGCAGTCGCTCCATGAGCTCTGGGGCCAACGTCCTGACTTTC.

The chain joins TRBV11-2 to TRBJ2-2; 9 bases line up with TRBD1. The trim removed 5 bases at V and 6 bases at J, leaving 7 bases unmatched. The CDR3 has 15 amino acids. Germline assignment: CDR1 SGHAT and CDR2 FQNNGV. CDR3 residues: CASSRVWDRAGELFF. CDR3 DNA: TGTGCCAGCAGCCGAGTATGGGACAGGGCCGGGGAGCTGTTTTTT.

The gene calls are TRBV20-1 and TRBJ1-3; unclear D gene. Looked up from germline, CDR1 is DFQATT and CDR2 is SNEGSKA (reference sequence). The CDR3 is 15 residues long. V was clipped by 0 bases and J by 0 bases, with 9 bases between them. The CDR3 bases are TGCAGTGCTAGAGATTCGCGAACCTCTGGAAACACCATATATTTT. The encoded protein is CSARDSRTSGNTIYF.

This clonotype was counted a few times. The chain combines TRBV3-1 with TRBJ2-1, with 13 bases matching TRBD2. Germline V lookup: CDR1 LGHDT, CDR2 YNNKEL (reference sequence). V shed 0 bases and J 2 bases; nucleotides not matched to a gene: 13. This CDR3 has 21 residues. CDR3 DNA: TGTGCCAGCAGCCAAGATTGGTATAGGACTAGCGGGGGCTGGCCCTACAATGAGCAGTTCTTC. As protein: CASSQDWYRTSGGWPYNEQFF.

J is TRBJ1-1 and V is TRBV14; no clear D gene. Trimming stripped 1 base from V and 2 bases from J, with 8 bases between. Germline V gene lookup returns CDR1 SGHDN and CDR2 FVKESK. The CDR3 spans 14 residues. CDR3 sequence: CASSQVGSNTEAFF. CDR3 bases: TGTGCCAGCAGCCAAGTGGGGTCCAACACTGAAGCTTTCTTT.

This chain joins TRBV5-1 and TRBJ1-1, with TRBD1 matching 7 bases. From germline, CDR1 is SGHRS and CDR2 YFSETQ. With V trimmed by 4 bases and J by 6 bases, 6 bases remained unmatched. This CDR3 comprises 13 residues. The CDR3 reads CASSPPGQPEAFF. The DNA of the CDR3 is TGCGCCAGCAGCCCTCCGGGACAGCCTGAAGCTTTCTTT.

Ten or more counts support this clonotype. For the CDR3, the DNA is TGTGCCATCAGTAGTCAGGGGGCGCAACCTTCGGCCGGGGAGCTGTTTTTT. As protein: CAISSQGAQPSAGELFF. The chain uses TRBV10-3 and TRBJ2-2; TRBD1 matches 8 bases. CDR1 and CDR2 (germline): ENHRY, SYGVKD. The CDR3 totals 17 residues. With V trimmed by 5 bases and J by 6 bases, 14 bases remained unmatched.

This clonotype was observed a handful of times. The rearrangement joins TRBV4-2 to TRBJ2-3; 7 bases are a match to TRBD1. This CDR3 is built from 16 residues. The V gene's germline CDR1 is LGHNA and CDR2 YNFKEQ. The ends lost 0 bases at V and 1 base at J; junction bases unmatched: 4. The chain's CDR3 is CASSQEGGRGTDTQYF. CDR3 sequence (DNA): TGTGCCAGCAGCCAAGAAGGGGGCAGGGGCACAGATACGCAGTATTTT.

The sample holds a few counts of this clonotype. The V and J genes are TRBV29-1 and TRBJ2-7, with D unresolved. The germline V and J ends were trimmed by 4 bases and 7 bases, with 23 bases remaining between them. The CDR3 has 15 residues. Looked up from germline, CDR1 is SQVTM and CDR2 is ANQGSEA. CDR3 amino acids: CSVGPPGSKLTEQYF. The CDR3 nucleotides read TGCAGCGTTGGACCCCCCGGGTCAAAATTGACGGAGCAGTACTTC.